The present T cell receptor (beta chain) was sequenced within a study of control samples from healthy donors and cancer patients. Looked up from germline, CDR1 is SGHDT and CDR2 is YYEEEE. The junction had 9 bases not matched to a gene; V was cut back by 0 bases and J by 6 bases. This CDR3 contains 16 residues. TCRdb's copy holds only in-frame clones and misses some; the assay was immunoSEQ multiplex PCR. The sample shows more than 70,000 clones, 90% to 95% of them seen only once. This rearrangement joins TRBV5-6 to TRBJ1-2; 9 bases map to TRBD1. The clonotype originates from a woman in her 30s in good health. Sequencing used blood. The CDR3 protein is CASSLGTGVWGHGYTF. The CDR3 nucleotides are TGTGCCAGCAGCTTGGGGACAGGGGTGTGGGGGCATGGCTACACCTTC.